This T cell receptor beta chain was identified in a study of cytomegalovirus exposure and HLA in healthy donors. Whole-study results and caveats: Available immune exposure information covered CMV serostatus only.

Germline V lookup: CDR1 LNHDA, CDR2 SQIVND (reference sequence). The CDR3 length is 15 residues. Trimming at V came to 1 base and at J to 5 bases, leaving 6 bases not matched to a gene. PCR primers comprised 60 Vbeta and 13 Jbeta primers. The repertoire was sequenced with immunoSEQ multiplex PCR; TCRdb's copy has only in-frame clones and lacks some. The table has 90,000 to 140,000 clones, roughly 15% seen once. About this clone: Its specificity is unknown.

This TCR derives from a female donor in good health and CMV-seronegative. Sequenced material: PBMCs. The chain carries TRBV19 and TRBJ2-7; TRBD1 aligns across 9 bases. The CDR3 coding sequence is TGTGCCAGTAGTATAGGTAGGACAGGGGCGAACGAGCAGTACTTC. This translates into CASSIGRTGANEQYF.